This T cell receptor beta chain was sequenced during a study of T cell repertoires in cytomegalovirus infection. Study in general: Recently identified HLA-C-restricted and well-studied HLA-B-restricted CMV epitopes were used.

This clonotype was detected only a few times. Its antigen is as yet unknown. Study outcomes and limitations: Identification of carriers of CMV plus the relevant HLA was achieved through cumulative public TCR beta family frequency. CMV-specific HLA-C-restricted TCR beta clonotypes dominated the ex vivo response.

Each CDR3 protein gets one entry after TCRdb re-called the reads with MiXCR. The data show hundreds of thousands of distinct CDR3 sequences, 25% to 30% seen once. The sequence came from a human donor in good health (CMV status not recorded). Some clones in this sample may be carry-over from other donors' samples. Sequenced here: cultured PBMCs, sampled from culture after CMV antigen stimulation.

CDR3: CASRTGQGAYNEQFF. In DNA form, the CDR3 reads TGTGCCAGCAGAACGGGACAGGGGGCCTACAATGAGCAGTTCTTC. This rearrangement joins TRBV7-3 to TRBJ2-1, with 11 bases fitting TRBD1. CDR1 and CDR2 (germline): SGHTA, FQGTGA. Trimming removed 6 bases from V and 2 bases from J; junction bases left unmatched: 3. The length of the CDR3 is 15 residues.